This T cell receptor (beta chain) appears in the sequencing data of a study of blood T cell repertoires in COVID-19. Study in general: PBMCs, B-cell-depleted T cells, or T cells provided the cDNA or gDNA that made up the material.

Germline CDR1 reads SGHAT; CDR2 reads FQNNGV. This CDR3 region has 14 residues. In regard to this clone: At one boundary the junction diverges from the germline segment, which might be a read error.

The assay was immunoSEQ multiplex PCR, and TCRdb's table has in-frame clones only and misses some. The sample shows roughly 41,000 clones, roughly 70% of them seen only once. In Seattle, patients joined the study during active infection and were tracked longitudinally. Sequencing was performed on peripheral blood. This chain uses TRBV11-2 with TRBJ1-1; D possibly corresponds to TRBD1 (6 bases). This clonotype originated in a man in his 70s with COVID-19, enrolled during active disease. In DNA, the CDR3 is TGTGCCAGCAGCATAGACAGGCTAAACACTGAAGCTTTCTTT. Protein product: CASSIDRLNTEAFF.